What follows describes a single T cell receptor (beta chain). The source of the sample is a study of blood T cell repertoires in COVID-19. This CDR3 contains 13 residues. Trimming cost V 2 bases and J 4 bases, with 8 bases left between them. Germline V gene sequence: CDR1 LGHDT, CDR2 YNNKEL (reference sequence). Assay: immunoSEQ multiplex PCR; the TCRdb copy retains only in-frame clones and omits some. In the table there are some 240,000 clones, 80% to 95% of which are singletons. This TCR was recovered from a man aged 55-75 years with COVID-19, enrolled during active disease. V is TRBV3-1 (or the pseudogene TRBV3-2) and J is TRBJ1-2; D not certain. Sequenced: peripheral blood. DNA for the CDR3: TGTGCCAGCAGCCAAAGCGGTACCTATGGCTACACCTTC. This codes for CASSQSGTYGYTF.